This TCR beta chain was sequenced during a study of tumor T cells in aggressive B-cell lymphoma (dated 2017 in TCRdb). From its cysteine to its phenylalanine, the CDR3 spans 15 amino acids. The DNA shown is the 45-base CDR3, in frame from base 1. CDR1 and CDR2, per the germline V gene, are SGHTA and FQGNSA. V lost 3 bases and J lost 2 bases; the stretch between them is 14 bases long. Regarding this clone: Its recognized antigen is unknown. No base qualities exist here, and no much larger clone lies one base off it.

The receptor library was made with the immunoSEQ multiplex PCR assay. This immuneACCESS table, as held by TCRdb, lists in-frame sequences with V and J called but not all clones. Of the missing ones, under half trace to an unresolved V gene in checked studies; the others have no known cause. Across this sample there are roughly 3,800 clones, with 85% to 95% seen only once. 2% to 2.5% of the sample is taken by the ten largest. The TCR was taken from an adult with diffuse large B cell lymphoma. Sequencing input: tumor tissue. In this chain, TRBV7-2 is recombined with TRBJ2-7, with a weak D call of TRBD2 (6 bases match). The CDR3 in this case is CASSFNRWGAYEQYF. The bases are TGTGCCAGCAGCTTCAATCGCTGGGGGGCCTACGAGCAGTACTTC.